The 29 T cell receptor beta chains below all came from one sample that was sequenced in a study of monozygotic twins with inflammatory bowel disease (dated by TCRdb to the late 2010s). Receptor libraries were prepared by 5' RACE. Sequenced using an Illumina HiSeq 2500. TCRdb reprocessed the reads and provides one entry for every CDR3 protein sequence; no DNA is given. The data table for this sample lists 400,000 or so distinct CDR3 sequences. Clones ranked in the top ten supply about 2.4% of the sample. The specimen sequenced was blood. The source is a human donor with ulcerative colitis or Crohn's disease, or a healthy co-twin of an affected twin (not recorded which).

The chain has TRBV7-2 and TRBJ1-3; absent DNA, TCRdb's TRBD1 call cannot be checked. CDR3 length: 15 amino acids. Per the germline V gene, CDR1 is SGHTA and CDR2 is FQGNSA. This CDR3 reads CASSLWQGAGNTIYF.

The chain couples TRBV7-2 to TRBJ2-7; checking the TCRdb D call of TRBD2 is not possible without DNA. This CDR3 has 14 amino acids. Germline lookup yields CDR1 SGHTA and CDR2 FQGNSA. The CDR3 region is CASSPQGGGGEQYF.

The rearrangement uses TRBV7-9 and TRBJ2-3; TCRdb gives TRBD1 as the D gene, but with no DNA this cannot be confirmed. The CDR3 contains 15 residues. The germline gives CDR1 SEHNR, CDR2 FQNEAQ (reference sequence). The CDR3: CASSLITGITDTQYF.

The chain employs TRBV9 and TRBJ2-2. CDR3 length: 16 amino acids. Germline V gene data show CDR1 as SGDLS and CDR2 as YYNGEE. CDR3 sequence: CASSAGGGANTGELFF.

The CDR3 reads CASSQTFYNEQFF. The V call is TRBV14, the J call TRBJ2-1. From germline, CDR1 is SGHDN and CDR2 FVKESK. CDR3 length: 13 amino acids.

The V call is TRBV19, the J call TRBJ1-1. CDR3 length: 13 amino acids. Germline values: CDR1 LNHDA, CDR2 SQIVND (reference sequence). CDR3 residues: CASSDNKNTEAFF. The full variable domain, its missing parts supplied by reference TRBV19 and TRBJ1-1, is DGGITQSPKYLFRKEGQNVTLSCEQNLNHDAMYWYRQDPGQGLRLIYYSQIVNDFQKGDIAEGYSVSREKKESFPLTVTSAQKNPTAFYLCASSDNKNTEAFFGQGTRLTVV.

This chain joins TRBV11-1 and TRBJ2-3; TCRdb returns TRBD2, unconfirmable since there is no DNA. Germline V gives CDR1 SGHAT, CDR2 FQDESV (reference sequence). CDR3 length: 14 residues. Here the CDR3 reads CASRIGTATDTQYF.

The chain combines TRBV7-2 with TRBJ1-2; the D call from TCRdb, TRBD1, cannot be confirmed without DNA. The CDR3 totals 14 residues. In germline, CDR1 is SGHTA, CDR2 FQGNSA. The CDR3 is CASTLSQGNYGYTF.

The J gene is TRBJ2-4, the V gene TRBV7-2; TCRdb outputs TRBD1, but without DNA this stays unchecked. In germline, CDR1 is SGHTA, CDR2 FQGNSA. This CDR3 comprises 16 residues. CDR3 loop: CASSPSGSGAKNIQYF.

The CDR3 reads CASSSPGSSYNEQFF. The chain recombines TRBV7-2 with TRBJ2-1; TCRdb reports TRBD1, a call that lacks DNA to check it against. This CDR3 has 15 residues. The V gene's germline CDR1 is SGHTA and CDR2 FQGNSA.

The chain carries TRBV6-5 and TRBJ1-3; the TCRdb D gene call, TRBD1, has no DNA to confirm it. CDR1 is MNHEY and CDR2 is SVGAGI in the germline V gene. This CDR3 region has 18 residues. The CDR3 reads CASSWGRDGPGAGNTIYF.

V usage is TRBV6-2 or TRBV6-3 and J usage is TRBJ2-5; no DNA is available, so the TRBD2 call from TCRdb remains unchecked. Germline CDR1 reads MNHEY; CDR2 reads SVGEGT. The CDR3 length is 19 residues. CDR3 in amino acids: CASSPPASTSGRSIETQYF.

This chain connects TRBV4-3 to TRBJ2-2; TCRdb's D call of TRBD1 is untestable without DNA. Germline-derived CDR1 and CDR2 are LGHNA and YSLEER. The CDR3 sequence is 14 residues long. Here the CDR3 reads CASSQETGTGELFF.

CDR3 residues: CSASLSGTLTTEAFF. The chain has TRBV20-1 and TRBJ1-1; TCRdb designates TRBD1, a call that cannot be tested without DNA. Germline loops: CDR1 DFQATT, CDR2 SNEGSKA (reference sequence). The CDR3 contains 15 residues.

The rearrangement links TRBV10-3 to TRBJ2-1; checking the TCRdb D call of TRBD1 is not possible without DNA. The germline gives CDR1 ENHRY, CDR2 SYGVKD. The CDR3 extends over 13 amino acids. CDR3 residues: CAIRRTGEDEQFF.

V and J are TRBV28 and TRBJ2-5; TCRdb indicates TRBD1, and absent DNA this call remains unverified. Germline CDR1 is MDHEN and CDR2 is SYDVKM. The CDR3 has 14 residues. This CDR3 reads CASSLGDRRETQYF.

The chain combines TRBV4-1 with TRBJ1-1. The CDR3 has 15 amino acids. Germline loops: CDR1 MGHRA, CDR2 YSYEKL. This CDR3 is CASSQGGPTNTEAFF.

The chain combines TRBV7-3 with TRBJ1-3. CDR1 and CDR2 from the germline V gene are SGHTA and FQGTGA. The CDR3 totals 15 residues. CDR3: CASSLNGVPGNTIYF.

The J gene is TRBJ2-2, the V gene TRBV29-1; absent DNA, TCRdb's TRBD1 call cannot be checked. This CDR3 spans 13 amino acids. In germline, CDR1 is SQVTM, CDR2 ANQGSEA. The CDR3 is CSVGGGVTGELFF.

The chain carries TRBV7-2 and TRBJ1-2; with no DNA, the TCRdb D assignment of TRBD1 cannot be verified. CDR3 length: 15 residues. Germline assignment: CDR1 SGHTA and CDR2 FQGNSA. The CDR3 loop is CASSGAAPANYGYTF.

CDR3 loop: CSARGKGLAGGGYNEQFF. The V gene is TRBV20-1, the J gene TRBJ2-1; the TRBD2 assignment by TCRdb is unverifiable without DNA. CDR3 length equals 18 residues. Germline V gives CDR1 DFQATT, CDR2 SNEGSKA (reference sequence).

This rearrangement joins TRBV7-2 to TRBJ1-4. Germline lookup yields CDR1 SGHTA and CDR2 FQGNSA. The CDR3 consists of 15 residues. CDR3 sequence reads: CASSSRSGTNEKLFF.

V usage is TRBV29-1 and J usage is TRBJ2-5; with no DNA, the TCRdb D assignment of TRBD2 cannot be verified. CDR1 SQVTM and CDR2 ANQGSEA come from the germline V gene. The CDR3 has 13 amino acids. This CDR3 reads CSALRPFGLTQYF.

The chain links TRBV19 to TRBJ1-2; the TCRdb call, TRBD1, lacks DNA for checking. There are 15 residues in the CDR3. Germline V gene data show CDR1 as LNHDA and CDR2 as SQIVND (reference sequence). The CDR3 sequence: CASSISTGGLYGYTF.

The chain combines TRBV24-1 with TRBJ2-1. Looked up from germline, CDR1 is KGHDR and CDR2 is SFDVKD. The CDR3 length is 11 residues. CDR3 protein: CATSGDNEQFF.

The V call is TRBV19, the J call TRBJ1-1. Germline values: CDR1 LNHDA, CDR2 SQIVND (reference sequence). This CDR3 has 13 residues. CDR3: CASSDVGGTEAFF.

The V call is TRBV20-1, the J call TRBJ1-2; lacking DNA, the TRBD1 call made by TCRdb goes unchecked. Germline V gene sequence: CDR1 DFQATT, CDR2 SNEGSKA (reference sequence). The CDR3 spans 15 residues. CDR3 region: CSATSSGRGSYGYTF.

The chain couples TRBV12-3 or TRBV12-4 to TRBJ1-1. The CDR3 covers 13 residues. The CDR3: CASSLKEGTEAFF.

The chain combines TRBV7-9 with TRBJ1-4; without DNA, the TCRdb call of TRBD1 cannot be checked. Germline V gene lookup returns CDR1 SEHNR and CDR2 FQNEAQ (reference sequence). This CDR3 spans 16 amino acids. The CDR3 loop is CASSLGQGGYNEKLFF.